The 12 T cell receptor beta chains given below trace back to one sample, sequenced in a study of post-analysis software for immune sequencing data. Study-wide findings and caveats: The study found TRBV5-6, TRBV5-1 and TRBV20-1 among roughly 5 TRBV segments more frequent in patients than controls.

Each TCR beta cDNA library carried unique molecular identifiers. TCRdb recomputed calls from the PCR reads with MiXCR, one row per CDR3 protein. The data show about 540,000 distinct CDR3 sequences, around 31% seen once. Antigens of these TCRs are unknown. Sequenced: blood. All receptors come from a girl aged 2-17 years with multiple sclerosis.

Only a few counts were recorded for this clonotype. The CDR3 here is CSAQSGTAYEQYF. The CDR3 bases are TGCAGTGCTCAATCCGGGACAGCCTACGAGCAGTACTTC. This chain connects TRBV20-1 to TRBJ2-7; 7 positions match TRBD1. Germline loops: CDR1 DFQATT, CDR2 SNEGSKA (reference sequence). J lost 2 bases, V lost 5 bases, and 6 bases had no gene match. The CDR3 loop spans 13 amino acids.

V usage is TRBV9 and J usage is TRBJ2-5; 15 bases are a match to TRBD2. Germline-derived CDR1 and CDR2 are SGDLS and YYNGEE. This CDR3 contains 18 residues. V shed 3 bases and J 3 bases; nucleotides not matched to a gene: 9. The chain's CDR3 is CASSDGLAGGPSEETQYF. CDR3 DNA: TGTGCCAGCAGCGATGGACTAGCGGGGGGGCCGTCGGAAGAGACCCAGTACTTC.

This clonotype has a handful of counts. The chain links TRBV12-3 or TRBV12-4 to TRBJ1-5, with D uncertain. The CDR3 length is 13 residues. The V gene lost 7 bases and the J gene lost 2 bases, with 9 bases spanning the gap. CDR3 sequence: CASTAGGNQPQHF. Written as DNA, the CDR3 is TGTGCCAGCACTGCCGGAGGCAATCAGCCCCAGCATTTT.

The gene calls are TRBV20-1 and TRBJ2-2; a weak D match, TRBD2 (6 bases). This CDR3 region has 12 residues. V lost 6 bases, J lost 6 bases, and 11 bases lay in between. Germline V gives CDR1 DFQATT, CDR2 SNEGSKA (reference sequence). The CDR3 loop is CSAPTRAGELFF. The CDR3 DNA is TGCAGTGCCCCGACTAGGGCCGGGGAGCTGTTTTTT.

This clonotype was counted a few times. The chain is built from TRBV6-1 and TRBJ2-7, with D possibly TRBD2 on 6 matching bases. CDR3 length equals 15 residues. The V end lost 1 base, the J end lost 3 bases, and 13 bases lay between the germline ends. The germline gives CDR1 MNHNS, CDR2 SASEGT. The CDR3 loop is CASSEGGTAYYEQYF. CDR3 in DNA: TGTGCCAGCAGTGAAGGCGGGACGGCCTACTACGAGCAGTACTTC.

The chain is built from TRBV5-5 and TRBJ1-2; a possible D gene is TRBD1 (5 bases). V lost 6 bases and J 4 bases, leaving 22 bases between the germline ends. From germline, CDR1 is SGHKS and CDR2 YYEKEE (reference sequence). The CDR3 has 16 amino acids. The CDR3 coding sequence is TGTGCCAGCATCCGAATGGGGGAGAAGTATAGCTATGGCTACACCTTC. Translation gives CASIRMGEKYSYGYTF.

For the CDR3, the DNA is TGCAGTGCTAGGGACACCGCGTGGGCGGACACTGAAGCTTTCTTT. Its translation is CSARDTAWADTEAFF. The genes are TRBV20-1 and TRBJ1-1, with D perhaps TRBD1 (5 bases). Germline values: CDR1 DFQATT, CDR2 SNEGSKA (reference sequence). The CDR3 has 15 residues. The V gene lost 3 bases and the J gene lost 3 bases, with 17 bases spanning the gap.

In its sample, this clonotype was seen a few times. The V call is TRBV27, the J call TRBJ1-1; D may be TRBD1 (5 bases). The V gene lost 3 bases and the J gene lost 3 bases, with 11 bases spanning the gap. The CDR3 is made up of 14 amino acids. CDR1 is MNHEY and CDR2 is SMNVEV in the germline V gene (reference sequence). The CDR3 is CASSLRLGDTEAFF. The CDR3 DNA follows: TGTGCCAGCAGTTTGAGACTAGGGGACACTGAAGCTTTCTTT.

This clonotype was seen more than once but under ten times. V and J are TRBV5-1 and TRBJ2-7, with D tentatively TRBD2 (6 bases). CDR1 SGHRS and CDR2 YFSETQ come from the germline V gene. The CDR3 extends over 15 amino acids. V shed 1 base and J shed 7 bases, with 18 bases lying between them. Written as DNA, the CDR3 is TGCGCCAGCAGCTTGAGTCGATCGGGGGTCGGGGAGCAGTACTTC. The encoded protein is CASSLSRSGVGEQYF.

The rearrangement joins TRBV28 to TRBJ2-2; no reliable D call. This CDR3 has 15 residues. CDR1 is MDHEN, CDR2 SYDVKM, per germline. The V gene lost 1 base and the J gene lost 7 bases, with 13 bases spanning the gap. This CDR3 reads CASSLSVAGSGELFF. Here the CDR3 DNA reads TGTGCCAGCAGTTTATCGGTAGCCGGCAGCGGGGAGCTGTTTTTT.

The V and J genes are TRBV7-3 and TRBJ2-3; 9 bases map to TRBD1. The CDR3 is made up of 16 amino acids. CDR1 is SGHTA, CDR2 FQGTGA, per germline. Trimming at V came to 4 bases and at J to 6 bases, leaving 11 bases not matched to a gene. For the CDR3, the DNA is TGTGCCAGCAGCTCCACCGGGACAGGGCTTACGGATACGCAGTATTTT. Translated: CASSSTGTGLTDTQYF.

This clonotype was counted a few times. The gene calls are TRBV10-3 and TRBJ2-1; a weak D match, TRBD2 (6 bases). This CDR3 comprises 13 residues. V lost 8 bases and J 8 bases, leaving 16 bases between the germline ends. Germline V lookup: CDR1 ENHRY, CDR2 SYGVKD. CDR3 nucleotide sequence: TGTGCCATCGGTCTAGCGCAATCCCATGAGCAGTTCTTC. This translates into CAIGLAQSHEQFF.